This T cell receptor beta chain was found in a study of T cell responses to AZD1222 COVID-19 vaccine. Whole-study findings and limits: Nearly half of unique spike-specific TCRs reportedly avoided B.1.351 and B.1.1.7 mutated regions. Mapped onto spike, vaccine-associated CD4 TCRs spanned it and were dominant at 160-218 and 743-854.

The analysis combined second doses at about 4 or about 12 weeks. Germline V gives CDR1 MDHEN, CDR2 SYDVKM. The V end was cut by 8 bases, the J end by 0 bases, with 8 bases between. CDR3 length equals 12 residues. The method was immunoSEQ multiplex PCR; TCRdb's version includes in-frame clones alone and lacks a portion of them. The sample yields about 81,000 clones, 86% seen once. As for this clone: Its antigen is not identified.

The chain is built from TRBV28 and TRBJ2-7, with D tentatively TRBD1 (5 bases). The sequencing used peripheral blood, collected 28 days after the second AZD1222 dose. This clonotype was sampled from an adult who received the AZD1222 COVID-19 vaccine. CDR3 DNA: TGTGCCAGCTTTAGGGGCTCCTACGAGCAGTACTTC. This sequence encodes CASFRGSYEQYF.